The table lists the clone carrying this T cell receptor beta chain with many counts. The antigen remains undetermined. CDR3 size: 13 residues. V was shortened by 6 bases and J by 0 bases, with 11 bases between the two germline ends. The germline V gene has CDR1 DFQATT and CDR2 SNEGSKA (reference sequence). The sample originates from a study of CD8 T cells in ankylosing spondylitis. 5'-RACE, quantitative and with molecular barcodes, yielded the TCR beta libraries. TCRdb independently ran MiXCR on the 5' RACE reads; one entry per CDR3 protein. Of roughly 220,000 distinct CDR3 sequences listed, roughly a tenth are singletons. Study results and caveats: CD8+ cells made up the disease-linked clones, which were relatively rare in peripheral blood. Significantly higher representation of disease-linked clones was reported for matched ankylosing spondylitis synovial fluid. Prior literature has documented some motif variants in synovial fluid and blood from reactive arthritis.

Material: blood, either unsorted or a sorted T cell fraction (not recorded which). The rearrangement links TRBV20-1 to TRBJ1-1; weak D call: TRBD1 (6 bases). This TCR derives from a male donor with ankylosing spondylitis or in good health (not recorded which). The CDR3 loop is CSAPGVMNTEAFF. The CDR3, as DNA: TGCAGTGCCCCAGGGGTGATGAACACTGAAGCTTTCTTT.